The TCR beta chain described here comes from a study of cytomegalovirus exposure and HLA in healthy donors. General study results and limits: Being indistinguishable, some V segments were excluded, TRBV6-2 and TRBV6-3 among them. Using the classifier, cytomegalovirus status was reportedly diagnosed with high specificity and sensitivity. In all likelihood, a cluster of highly shared sequence variants was a sequencing artifact.

Use of 60 Vbeta and 13 Jbeta primers characterized the PCR. Clones were sequenced by immunoSEQ multiplex PCR, and TCRdb holds only the in-frame ones, with some missing. Seen here are over 150,000 clones, about two thirds observed once, and the top ten hold 2.8%. This CDR3 contains 15 residues. CDR1 is SGHRS, CDR2 YFSETQ, per germline. Note on this clone: Its antigen remains unidentified. Its ends do not fully match the called genes, so a read error is possible.

Sequenced material: PBMCs. The clonotype was recovered from a young woman in good health and CMV-seronegative. The chain recombines TRBV5-1 with TRBJ2-7; TRBD2 matches 9 bases. CDR3 coding DNA: TGCGCCGGCAGCTTACTAGCGGGTCTATCCTACGAGCAGTACTTC. It specifies CAGSLLAGLSYEQYF.